This T cell receptor (beta chain) was documented in a study of coeliac disease. Study summary: Without high-resolution HLA typing, biased TRBV7-2 usage was queried. Study-level results: Few TRB amino acid sequences were shared between samples; most were unique. Control samples showed higher TRB and TRG clonality than intraepithelial and lamina propria samples in active celiac disease. The authors judged this method unsuitable for unbiased gliadin-specific T cell detection.

The sample holds one count of this clone. The target antigen is unknown. Only in-frame clones appear in the TCRdb table, and some are missing; sequencing was by immunoSEQ multiplex PCR. The top ten clones hold about 9.4% of a sample with thousands of clones, approximately 63% of them seen once. One frozen roughly 540,000-cell aliquot per fraction was sequenced. Losses at the gene ends were 7 bases for V and 0 bases for J; bases not matched to a gene: 2. The CDR3 is 14 amino acids. Germline loops: CDR1 SNHLY, CDR2 FYNNEI. The J gene is TRBJ2-2, the V gene TRBV2; 7 bases agree with TRBD2. This TCR derives from a man between 65 and 85 years old with active celiac disease. The sample taken for sequencing was intraepithelial lymphocytes from the gut. The CDR3 DNA reads as TGTGCCAGCAAGGCGGGGGCGAACACCGGGGAGCTGTTTTTT. Amino acid sequence: CASKAGANTGELFF. Drawing the rest from reference TRBV2 and TRBJ2-2, the complete variable domain is EPEVTQTPSHQVTQMGQEVILRCVPISNHLYFYWYRQILGQKVEFLVSFYNNEISEKSEIFDDQFSVERPDGSNFTLKIRSTKLEDSAMYFCASKAGANTGELFFGEGSRLTVL.